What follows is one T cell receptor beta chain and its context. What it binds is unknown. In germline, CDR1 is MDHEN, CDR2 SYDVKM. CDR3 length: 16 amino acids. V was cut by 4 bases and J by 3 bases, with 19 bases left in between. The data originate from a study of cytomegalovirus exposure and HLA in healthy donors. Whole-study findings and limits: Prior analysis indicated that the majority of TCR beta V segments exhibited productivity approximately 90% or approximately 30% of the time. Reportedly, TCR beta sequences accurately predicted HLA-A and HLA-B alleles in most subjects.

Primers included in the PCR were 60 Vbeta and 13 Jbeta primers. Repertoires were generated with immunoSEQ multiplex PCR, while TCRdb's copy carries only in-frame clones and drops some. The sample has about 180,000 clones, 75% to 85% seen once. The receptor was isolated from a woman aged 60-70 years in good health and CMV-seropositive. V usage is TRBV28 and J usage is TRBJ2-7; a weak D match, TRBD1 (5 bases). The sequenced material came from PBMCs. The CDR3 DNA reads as TGTGCCAGCAGTTCCCCCCCCAGGGCAGACTTCTACGAGCAGTACTTC. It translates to CASSSPPRADFYEQYF.